This TCR beta chain derives from a study of cytomegalovirus exposure and HLA in healthy donors. The overall study: Earlier, almost 120 million unique TCR beta sequences were recovered from some 200 million T cells by an analysis.

V was pared by 7 bases and J by 4 bases, with 16 bases between. Per the germline V gene, CDR1 is SNHLY and CDR2 is FYNNEI. This CDR3 comprises 14 residues. Primers for the PCR totalled 60 Vbeta and 13 Jbeta. Clones were read by immunoSEQ multiplex PCR, and TCRdb kept only the in-frame ones, dropping some. Of 160,000 or so clones in the sample, around 85% were seen once. The sequenced sample was PBMCs. This chain uses TRBV2 with TRBJ1-2, with D possibly TRBD1 on 5 matching bases. The source is a woman younger than 45 in good health and CMV-seronegative. DNA of the CDR3: TGTGCCAGCAAAGATAGGGGCACCGTCTATGGCTACACCTTC. This gives the protein CASKDRGTVYGYTF.